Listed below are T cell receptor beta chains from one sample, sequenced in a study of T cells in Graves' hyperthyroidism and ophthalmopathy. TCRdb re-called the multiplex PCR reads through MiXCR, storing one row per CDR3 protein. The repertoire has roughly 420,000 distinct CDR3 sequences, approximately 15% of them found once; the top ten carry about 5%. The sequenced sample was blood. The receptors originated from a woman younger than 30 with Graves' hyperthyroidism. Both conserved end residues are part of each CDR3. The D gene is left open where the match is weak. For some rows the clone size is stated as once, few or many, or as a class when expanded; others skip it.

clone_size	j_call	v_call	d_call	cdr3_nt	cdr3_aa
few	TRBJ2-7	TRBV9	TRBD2	TGTGCCAGCAGCGTAGGAGAGGCTAGCGGTTCCTACGAGCAGTACTTC	CASSVGEASGSYEQYF
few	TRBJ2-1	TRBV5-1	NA	TGCGCCAGCAGCTTGGAGCCACGGCACAATGAGCAGTTCTTC	CASSLEPRHNEQFF
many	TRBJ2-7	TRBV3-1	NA	TGTGCCAGCAGCCAAACGTTTAGCTACTCCTACGAGCAGTACTTC	CASSQTFSYSYEQYF
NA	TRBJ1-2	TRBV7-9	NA	TGTGCCAGCAGCCCACGGGGAAGCAGTGGGTATGGCTACACCTTC	CASSPRGSSGYGYTF
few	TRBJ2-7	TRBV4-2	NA	TGTGCCAGCAGCCAAGCTCAGACCTCCTACGAGCAGTACTTC	CASSQAQTSYEQYF
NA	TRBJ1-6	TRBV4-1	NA	TGCGCCAGCAGCCCGACAGGAAAAAATTCACCCCTCCACTTT	CASSPTGKNSPLHF
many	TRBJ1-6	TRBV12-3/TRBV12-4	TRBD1	TGTGCCAGCAGTTTTGGGGACAGTAATAATTCACCCCTCCACTTT	CASSFGDSNNSPLHF
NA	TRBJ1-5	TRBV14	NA	TGTGCCAGCAGCCAAGTTACGGACAGAAATCAGCCCCAGCATTTT	CASSQVTDRNQPQHF
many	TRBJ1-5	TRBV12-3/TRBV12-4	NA	TGTGCCAGCAGTTCCCAGCGGGGACCTTTCAATCAGCCCCAGCATTTT	CASSSQRGPFNQPQHF
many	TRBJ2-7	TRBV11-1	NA	TGTGCCAGCAGCATTTCACAGGGTAGCCACGAGCAGTACTTC	CASSISQGSHEQYF
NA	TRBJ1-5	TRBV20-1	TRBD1	TGCAGTGCCACGACAGGGGCCTCCAATCAGCCCCAGCATTTT	CSATTGASNQPQHF
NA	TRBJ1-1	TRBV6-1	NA	TGTGCCGCACGGAGGAACCCGAGCACTGAAGCTTTCTTT	CAARRNPSTEAFF
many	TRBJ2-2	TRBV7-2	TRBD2	TGTGCCAGCAGCTTAGCGCTAGCGGGAGCCGGGGAGCTGTTTTTT	CASSLALAGAGELFF
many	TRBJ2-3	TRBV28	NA	TGTGCCAGCAGTTTCTTGGGCGCGCAGTATTTT	CASSFLGAQYF
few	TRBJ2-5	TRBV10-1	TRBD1	TGCGCCAGCAGCGGACAGGATAGGTCCATCAGAGAGACCCAGTACTTC	CASSGQDRSIRETQYF
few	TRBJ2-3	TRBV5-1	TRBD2	TGCGCCAGCAGCAAGGGACTAGCGGGATCAACAGATACGCAGTATTTT	CASSKGLAGSTDTQYF
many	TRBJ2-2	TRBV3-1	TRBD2	TGTGCCAGCAGCCAAGGGGCTAGCGGAACCCTCGCGAACACCGGGGAGCTGTTTTTT	CASSQGASGTLANTGELFF
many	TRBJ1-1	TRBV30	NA	TGTGCCTGGAGTGTGAGTGTTATCACTGAAGCTTTCTTT	CAWSVSVITEAFF
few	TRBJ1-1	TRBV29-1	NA	TGCAGCGTCACACCCTTATACACTGAAGCTTTCTTT	CSVTPLYTEAFF
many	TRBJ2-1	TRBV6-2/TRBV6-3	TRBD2	TGTGCCAGCAGTTTGAGACTAGCGGGAGGTGGCAATGAGCAGTTCTTC	CASSLRLAGGGNEQFF
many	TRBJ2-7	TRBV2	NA	TGTGCCAGCAGTGAATTATCAGCGGCGAATTACGAGCAGTACTTC	CASSELSAANYEQYF
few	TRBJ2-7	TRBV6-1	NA	TGTGCCAGCAGTGTAGACTATGGGTTCGGGTACGAGCAGTACTTC	CASSVDYGFGYEQYF
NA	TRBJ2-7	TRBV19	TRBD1	TGTGCCACCTCCGGGACAGCCCCCTCGGAGCAGTACTTC	CATSGTAPSEQYF
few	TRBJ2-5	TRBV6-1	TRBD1	TGTGCCAGCAGACCGCCGGGACAGGACCTCGGGGAGACCCAGTACTTC	CASRPPGQDLGETQYF
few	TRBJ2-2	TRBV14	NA	TGTGCCAGCAGCCGGGACTGGATCTTCACGAACACCGGGGAGCTGTTTTTT	CASSRDWIFTNTGELFF
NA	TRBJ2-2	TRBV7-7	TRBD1	TGTGCTAGCAGTCGGGACAGGGGGCTGAACACCGGGGAGCTGTTTTTT	CASSRDRGLNTGELFF
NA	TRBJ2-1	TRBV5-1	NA	TGCGCCAGCAGCTCCTCCCCCCTAGGACAGAGTGAGCAGTTCTTC	CASSSSPLGQSEQFF
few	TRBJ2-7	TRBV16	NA	TGTGCCAGCAGCCAAGAGCTCCTGGGCGAGCAGTACTTC	CASSQELLGEQYF
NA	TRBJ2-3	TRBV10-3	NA	TGTGCCATCACCCCCGGGGGGCTGTGGGGAGATACGCAGTATTTT	CAITPGGLWGDTQYF
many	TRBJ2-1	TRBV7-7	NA	TGTGCTAGCAGCCCAGGGGCGGAATCCTACAATGAGCAGTTCTTC	CASSPGAESYNEQFF
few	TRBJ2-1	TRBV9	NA	TGTGCCAGCAGCGCCACGATGCCTGAAGGGTGGGACTACAATGAGCAGTTCTTC	CASSATMPEGWDYNEQFF
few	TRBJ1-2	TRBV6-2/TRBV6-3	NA	TGTGCCAGCAGGACCGTTAGGGTGGGCTATGGCTACACCTTC	CASRTVRVGYGYTF
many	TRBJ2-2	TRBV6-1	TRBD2	TGTGCCAGCAGCTCGACAGCGGGAGAAGGGGCCGGGGAGCTGTTTTTT	CASSSTAGEGAGELFF
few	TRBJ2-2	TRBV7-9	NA	TGTGCCAGCAGCCTCTACCGCAGCGGATCCACCGGGGAGCTGTTTTTT	CASSLYRSGSTGELFF
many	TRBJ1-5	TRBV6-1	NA	TGTGCCAGCAGTGGAATCGGAGGCAATCAGCCCCAGCATTTT	CASSGIGGNQPQHF
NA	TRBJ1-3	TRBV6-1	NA	TGTGCCAGCACCCTGTCCGGGGGCTCTGGAAACACCATATATTTT	CASTLSGGSGNTIYF
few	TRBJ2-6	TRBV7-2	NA	TGTGCCAGCAGCTTAGCGAAGGAAATTCCTGGGGCCAACGTCCTGACTTTC	CASSLAKEIPGANVLTF
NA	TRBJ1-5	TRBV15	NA	TGTGCCACCAGCAGAGACAGGGGTTACGGTCAGCCCCAGCATTTT	CATSRDRGYGQPQHF
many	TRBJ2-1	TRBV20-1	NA	TGCAGTGCTAGAGGAAGTCGGAGGAGCTCCTACAATGAGCAGTTCTTC	CSARGSRRSSYNEQFF
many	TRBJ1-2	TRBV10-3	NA	TGTGCCATCAGTGAGTCTGCGAGGGGTTTCTATGGCTACACCTTC	CAISESARGFYGYTF
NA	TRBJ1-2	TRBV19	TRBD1	TGTGCCAGTGGACAGGGGCGCTATGGCTACACCTTC	CASGQGRYGYTF
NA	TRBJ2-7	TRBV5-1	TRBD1	TGCGCCAGCAGCCGGACTGGTGGACAGGGGGCCTACGAGCAGTACTTC	CASSRTGGQGAYEQYF
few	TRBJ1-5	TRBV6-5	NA	TGTGCCAGCAGTTACTCGGGGATTCAAAGTCAGCCCCAGCATTTT	CASSYSGIQSQPQHF
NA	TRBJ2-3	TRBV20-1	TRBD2	TGCAGTGCGACCCCAATAGCGGGAGGGGCGGCAGATACGCAGTATTTT	CSATPIAGGAADTQYF
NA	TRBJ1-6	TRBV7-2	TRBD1	TGTGCCAGCAGCATCCCGCAGGGGGCGTATAATTCACCCCTCCACTTT	CASSIPQGAYNSPLHF
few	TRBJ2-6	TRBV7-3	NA	TGTGCCAGCAGCCCCCGACCGGATTCTGGGGCCAACGTCCTGACTTTC	CASSPRPDSGANVLTF
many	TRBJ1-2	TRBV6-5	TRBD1	TGTGCCAGCAGTTACCGGACAGGGTATGGTTATGGCTACACCTTC	CASSYRTGYGYGYTF
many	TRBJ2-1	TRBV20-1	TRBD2	TGCAGTGCTAAGAGGTGGGGACTAGCGAATTACAATGAGCAGTTCTTC	CSAKRWGLANYNEQFF
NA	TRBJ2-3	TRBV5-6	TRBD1	TGTGCCAGCAGAAACCGGGACAGGGTTGATACGCAGTATTTT	CASRNRDRVDTQYF
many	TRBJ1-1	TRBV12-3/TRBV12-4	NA	TGTGCCAGCAGTTTAACAGTAATGAACACTGAAGCTTTCTTT	CASSLTVMNTEAFF
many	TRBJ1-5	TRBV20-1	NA	TGCAGTGCTAGAGAGGGGCACCCCAATCAGCCCCAGCATTTT	CSAREGHPNQPQHF
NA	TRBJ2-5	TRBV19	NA	TGTGCCAGTAGTAACACGGGAGCAAATGGGGAGACCCAGTACTTC	CASSNTGANGETQYF
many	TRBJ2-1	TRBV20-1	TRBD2	TGCAGTGCTAGCCGAGCGGGAGGAGCCTACAATGAGCAGTTCTTC	CSASRAGGAYNEQFF
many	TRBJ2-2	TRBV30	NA	TGTGCCTGGGTAAACACCGGGGAGCTGTTTTTT	CAWVNTGELFF
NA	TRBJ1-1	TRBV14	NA	TGTGCCAGCAGCATTCAAAGGGGTGGCACTGAAGCTTTCTTT	CASSIQRGGTEAFF